This entry features one T cell receptor (beta chain) sequence. This entry comes from a study of blood T cell repertoires in COVID-19. Germline V gene data show CDR1 as LNHDA and CDR2 as SQIVND (reference sequence). The length of the CDR3 is 13 residues. V shed 5 bases and J shed 6 bases, with 10 bases lying between them. As handled by the study authors: Reference gene primer amplification yielded estimated nucleated cell counts. Sequencing was performed with immunoSEQ multiplex PCR; in TCRdb, only in-frame clones are kept and a portion is missing. V, J and clone size were drawn from that table, and D and trimming were deduced from the DNA. The data contain about 190,000 clones, 84% of them singletons.

This chain connects TRBV19 to TRBJ2-2; D may be TRBD1 (6 bases). This TCR derives from a human donor in a cohort sampled during active COVID-19. The sample taken for sequencing was peripheral blood. DNA for the CDR3: TGTGCCAGTAGTTCTCAGGGGCCCGGGGAGCTGTTTTTT. Translating gives CASSSQGPGELFF.